This T cell receptor (beta chain) emerged from a study of shared clonotypes between healthy human individuals (dated by TCRdb to the early 2020s). At the level of the whole study: The cohort included a few men and a couple of women between 18 and 49 years of age. Libraries were prepared and TCR repertoires were sequenced by different laboratories using diverse techniques, in order to increase sequencing depth and limit assay-specific biases. Per donor, leukapheresis produced somewhere between about 0.94 and 8.9 billion PBMCs. For each donor, CD4 naive and CD4 memory were each run on three plates, CD8 naive on two plates, and CD8 memory on one plate. To estimate repertoire size and how much clonotypes are shared between individuals, the study performed deep sequencing of blood TCR repertoires from roughly five healthy adults. The paper as a whole reports these results and caveats: Naive subsets generally had larger estimated clonotype richness than memory subsets did. Only blood was sampled, and tissue TCR repertoires likely differ from those in blood. Pairwise subsampling indicated that sequencing depth was expected to affect the degree of clonotype sharing among donors. When a few donors were compared, the shared fraction of clonotypes was around 5% for naive CD4, approximately 3.3% for naive CD8, roughly 2.3% for memory CD4, and around 0.37% for memory CD8. Clonotypes shared by all four sorted-subset donors showed higher generation probabilities than non-shared clonotypes. Incomplete sequencing was indicated by rarefaction of sorted-subset datasets, despite the large sequencing depth. Because the study included a small number of donors, the genetic and exposure-history diversity represented was limited.

The donors were healthy, HIV-negative adults with no recently reported acute infections or vaccinations. Only Caucasian adults living in Nashville, Tennessee, USA were represented among the donors. CD4+ T cells were enriched through magnetic negative selection, after which naive cells were positively selected on CD45RA and the remaining negative fraction served as the memory subset. Blood was collected by leukapheresis, and PBMCs were isolated by Ficoll-Histopaque density gradient centrifugation and then cryopreserved in liquid nitrogen vapor phase. Analytical flow cytometry was used to check the purity and quantity of each magnetically sorted T cell population. Each sorted fraction had its genomic DNA isolated and then quantified by UV absorbance on a Nanodrop 2000c. The CDR3 holds 12 amino acids from the cysteine to the phenylalanine. Only the CDR3 DNA stays, 36 bases, in frame from base 1. The V and J ends are trimmed by 5 bases and 0 bases, leaving 5 bases between them. In the germline V gene, CDR1 corresponds to SGHTA and CDR2 to FQGNSA.

Concerning this clone itself: Which antigen it targets is not known. No base quality information exists; no much larger clone differs at one position.

Using the deep immunoSEQ assay, TCR CDR3 regions were amplified from genomic DNA by multiplex PCR. For each cell subset, the extracted genomic DNA was distributed evenly across all wells of several immunoSEQ 96-well plates, and each plate served as one replicate. For sorted subsets, about 200 ng genomic DNA, equal to 30,000 or so T cell genomes, was loaded into each replicate PCR. The purified libraries were quantified using a Qubit 3.0 fluorometer, sized with a Bioanalyzer 2100, and then quantified again using the KAPA Library Quantification kit. Every immunoSEQ 96-well plate was sequenced on a dedicated single-read 150-cycle Illumina NextSeq 550 flow cell. Turning to the authors' computational methods: Because the immunoSEQ output held only junctional sequences and lacked quality scores, the filtering could not match the filtering applied to full-length reads. Sequences were annotated with PyIR, a Python wrapper for IgBLAST v1.9, using IMGT germline references to assign V/J genes and CDR3. Reads were filtered out if the reads had weak V/J assignments (E-value above 1e-6), no CDR3, stop codons, out-of-frame junctions, or ambiguous translated residues. A V3J clonotype was defined by an identical inferred V gene, J gene, and CDR3 amino acid sequence. The percentage overlap between two repertoires was calculated by dividing the number of shared unique clonotypes by the size of the smaller repertoire. Repertoire richness was assessed with RTK rarefaction, the Chao1 estimator, and Recon v2.1 estimates of unobserved clonotypes. Generation probabilities for all TCRbeta clonotypes obtained by the gDNA method from a few donors were computed using OLGA. The immuneACCESS repertoire file appears here via TCRdb, limited to in-frame rearrangements. These files lack a portion of the clones; in checked studies, under half of the deficit traces to unresolved V genes, and the cause of the others is not known. D and trimming were read from the DNA, whereas the V and J calls and clone size are those reported in that table. Present in this sample are around 1,100,000 clones, roughly 77% of which were seen just once. The ten top clones hold about 0.94% of the sample.

The chain employs TRBV7-2 and TRBJ2-7, with the D gene not clear enough to name. The specimen sequenced was memory CD4+ T cells from PBMCs. Taken with the paper, the label for cell subset or site translates to: CD45RA-negative fraction. This sequence originates from a man between 18 and 35 years old in good health. Some clones in this sample may be carry-over from other donors' samples. Read as DNA, the sequence is TGTGCCAGCAGCCCCAACTCCTACGAGCAGTACTTC. Its protein product is CASSPNSYEQYF.